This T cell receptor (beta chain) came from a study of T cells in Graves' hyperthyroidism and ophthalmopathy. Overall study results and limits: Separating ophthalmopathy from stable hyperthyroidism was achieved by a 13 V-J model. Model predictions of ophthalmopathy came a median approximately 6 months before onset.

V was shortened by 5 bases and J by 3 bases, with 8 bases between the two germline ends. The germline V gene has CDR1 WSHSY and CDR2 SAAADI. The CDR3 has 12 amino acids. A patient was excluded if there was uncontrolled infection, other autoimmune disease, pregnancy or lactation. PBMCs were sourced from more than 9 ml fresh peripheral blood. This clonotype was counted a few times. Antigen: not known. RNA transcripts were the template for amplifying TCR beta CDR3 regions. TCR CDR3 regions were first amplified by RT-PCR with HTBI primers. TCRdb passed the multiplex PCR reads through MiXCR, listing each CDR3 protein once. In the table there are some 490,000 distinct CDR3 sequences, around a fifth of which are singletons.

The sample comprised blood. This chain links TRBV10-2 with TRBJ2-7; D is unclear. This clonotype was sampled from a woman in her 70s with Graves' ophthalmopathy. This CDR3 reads CASSPKIYEQYF. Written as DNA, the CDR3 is TGCGCCAGCAGTCCAAAAATCTACGAGCAGTACTTC.